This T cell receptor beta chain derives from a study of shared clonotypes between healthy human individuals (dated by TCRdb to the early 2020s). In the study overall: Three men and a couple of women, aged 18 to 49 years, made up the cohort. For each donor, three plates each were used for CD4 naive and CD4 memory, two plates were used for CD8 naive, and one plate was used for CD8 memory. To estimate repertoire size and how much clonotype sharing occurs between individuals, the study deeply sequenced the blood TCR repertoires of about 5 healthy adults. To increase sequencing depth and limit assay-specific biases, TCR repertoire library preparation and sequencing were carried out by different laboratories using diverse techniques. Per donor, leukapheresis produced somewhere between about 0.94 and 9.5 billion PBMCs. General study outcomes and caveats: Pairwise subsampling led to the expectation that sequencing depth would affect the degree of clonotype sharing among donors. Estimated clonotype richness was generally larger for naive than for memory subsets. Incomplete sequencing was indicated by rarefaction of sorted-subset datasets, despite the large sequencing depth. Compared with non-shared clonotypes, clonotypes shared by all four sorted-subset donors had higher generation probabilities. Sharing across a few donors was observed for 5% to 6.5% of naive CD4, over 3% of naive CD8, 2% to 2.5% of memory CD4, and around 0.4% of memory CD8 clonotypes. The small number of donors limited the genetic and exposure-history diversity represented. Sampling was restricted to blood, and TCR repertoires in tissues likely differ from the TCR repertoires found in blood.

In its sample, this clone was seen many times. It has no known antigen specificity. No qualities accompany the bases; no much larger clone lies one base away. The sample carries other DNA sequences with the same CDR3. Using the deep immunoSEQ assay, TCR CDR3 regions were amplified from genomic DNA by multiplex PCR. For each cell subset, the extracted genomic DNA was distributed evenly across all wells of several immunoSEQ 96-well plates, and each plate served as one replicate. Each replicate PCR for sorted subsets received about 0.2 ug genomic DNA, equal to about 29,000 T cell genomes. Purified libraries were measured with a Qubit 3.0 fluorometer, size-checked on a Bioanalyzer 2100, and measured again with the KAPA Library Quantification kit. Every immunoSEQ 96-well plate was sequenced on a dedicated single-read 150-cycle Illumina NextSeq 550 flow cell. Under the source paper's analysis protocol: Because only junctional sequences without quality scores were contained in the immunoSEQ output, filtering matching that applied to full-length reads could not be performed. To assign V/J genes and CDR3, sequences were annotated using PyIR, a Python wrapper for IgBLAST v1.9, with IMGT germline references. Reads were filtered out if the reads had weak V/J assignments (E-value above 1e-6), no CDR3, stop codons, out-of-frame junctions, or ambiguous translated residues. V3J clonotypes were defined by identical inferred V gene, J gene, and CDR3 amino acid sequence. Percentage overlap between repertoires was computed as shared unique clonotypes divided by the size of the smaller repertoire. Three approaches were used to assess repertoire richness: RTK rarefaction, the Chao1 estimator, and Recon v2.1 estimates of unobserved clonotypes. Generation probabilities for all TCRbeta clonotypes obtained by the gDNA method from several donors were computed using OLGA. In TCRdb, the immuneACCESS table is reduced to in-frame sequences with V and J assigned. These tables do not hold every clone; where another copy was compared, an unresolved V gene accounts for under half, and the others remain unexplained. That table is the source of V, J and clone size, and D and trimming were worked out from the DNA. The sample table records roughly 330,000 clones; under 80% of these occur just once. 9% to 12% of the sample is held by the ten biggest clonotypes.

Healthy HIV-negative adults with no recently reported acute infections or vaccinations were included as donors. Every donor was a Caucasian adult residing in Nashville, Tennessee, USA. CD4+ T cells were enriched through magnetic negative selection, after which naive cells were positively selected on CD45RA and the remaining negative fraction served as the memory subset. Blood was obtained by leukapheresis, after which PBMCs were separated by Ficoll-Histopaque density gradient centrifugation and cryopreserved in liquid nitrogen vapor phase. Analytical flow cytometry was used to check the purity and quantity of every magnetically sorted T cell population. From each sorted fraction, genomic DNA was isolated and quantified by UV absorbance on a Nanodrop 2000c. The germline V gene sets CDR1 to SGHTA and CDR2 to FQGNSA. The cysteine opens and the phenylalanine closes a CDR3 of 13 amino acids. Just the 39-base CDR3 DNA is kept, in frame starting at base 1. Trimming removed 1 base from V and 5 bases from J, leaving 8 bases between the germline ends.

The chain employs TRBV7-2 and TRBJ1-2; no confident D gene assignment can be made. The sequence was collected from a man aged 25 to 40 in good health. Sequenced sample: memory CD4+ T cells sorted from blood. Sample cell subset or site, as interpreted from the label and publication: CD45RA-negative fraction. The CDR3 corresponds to CASSLEPVYGYTF. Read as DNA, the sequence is TGTGCCAGCAGCTTAGAACCCGTTTATGGCTACACCTTC.